The clone carrying this T cell receptor beta chain occurred once. What it recognizes is unknown. Method: immunoSEQ multiplex PCR; TCRdb's copy keeps in-frame clones and lacks some. The sample shows about 43,000 clones, around 94% of them seen only once. CDR1 is SGDLS and CDR2 is YYNGEE in the germline V gene. This CDR3 has 15 residues. V lost 0 bases and J lost 3; bases outside the gene matches: 5. This entry is derived from a study of OX40 agonist ivuxolimab in advanced cancers. Regarding the study as a whole: Expanded clones belonging to CD8+ T cells outnumbered, on average, those of CD4+.

The TCR comes from an adult with an advanced solid tumor such as melanoma, head and neck, liver or kidney cancer. The rearrangement uses TRBV9 and TRBJ1-1; 7 positions agree with TRBD1. This specimen consisted of CD4+ or CD8+ T cells sorted from blood, obtained in a trial of the OX40 agonist ivuxolimab. CDR3: CASSVARDSDTEAFF. The CDR3 nucleotides are TGTGCCAGCAGCGTAGCCCGGGACAGCGACACTGAAGCTTTCTTT.